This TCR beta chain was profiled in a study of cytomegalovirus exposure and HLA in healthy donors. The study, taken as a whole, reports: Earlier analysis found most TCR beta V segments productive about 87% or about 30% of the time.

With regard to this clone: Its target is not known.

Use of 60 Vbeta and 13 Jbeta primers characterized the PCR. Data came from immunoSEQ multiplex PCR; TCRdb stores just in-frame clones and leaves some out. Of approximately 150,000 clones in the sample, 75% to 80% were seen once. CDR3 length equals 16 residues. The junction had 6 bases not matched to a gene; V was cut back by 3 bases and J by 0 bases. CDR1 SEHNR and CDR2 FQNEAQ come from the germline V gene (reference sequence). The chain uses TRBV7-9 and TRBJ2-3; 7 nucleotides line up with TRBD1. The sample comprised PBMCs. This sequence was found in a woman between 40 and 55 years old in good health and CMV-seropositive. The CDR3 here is CASSLGRGQSTDTQYF. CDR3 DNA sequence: TGTGCCAGCAGCTTGGGAAGGGGGCAGAGCACAGATACGCAGTATTTT.